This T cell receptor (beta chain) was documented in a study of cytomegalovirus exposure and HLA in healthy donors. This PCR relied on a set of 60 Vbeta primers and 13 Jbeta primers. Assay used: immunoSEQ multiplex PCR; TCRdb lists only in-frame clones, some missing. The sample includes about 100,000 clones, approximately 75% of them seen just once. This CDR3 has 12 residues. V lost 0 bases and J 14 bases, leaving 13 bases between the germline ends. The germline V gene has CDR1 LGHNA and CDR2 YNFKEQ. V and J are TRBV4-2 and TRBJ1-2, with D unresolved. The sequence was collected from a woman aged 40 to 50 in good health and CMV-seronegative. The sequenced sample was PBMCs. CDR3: CASSQDSSGWTF. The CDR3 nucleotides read TGTGCCAGCAGCCAAGATTCGTCAGGTTGGACCTTC.